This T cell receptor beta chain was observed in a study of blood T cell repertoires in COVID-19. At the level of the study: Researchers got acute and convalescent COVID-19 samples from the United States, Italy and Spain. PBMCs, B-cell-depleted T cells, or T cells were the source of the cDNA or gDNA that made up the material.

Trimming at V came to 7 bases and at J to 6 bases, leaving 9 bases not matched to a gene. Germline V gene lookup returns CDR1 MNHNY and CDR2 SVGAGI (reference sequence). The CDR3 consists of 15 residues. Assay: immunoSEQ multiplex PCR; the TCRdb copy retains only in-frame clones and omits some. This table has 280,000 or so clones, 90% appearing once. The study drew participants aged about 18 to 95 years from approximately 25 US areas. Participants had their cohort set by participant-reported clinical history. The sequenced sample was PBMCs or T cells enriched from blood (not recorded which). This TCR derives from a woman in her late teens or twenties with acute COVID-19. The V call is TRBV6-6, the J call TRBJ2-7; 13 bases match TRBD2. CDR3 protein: CASTQGLAGLSEQYF. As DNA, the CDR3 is TGTGCCAGCACCCAGGGACTAGCGGGATTAAGCGAGCAGTACTTC.